These 5 T cell receptor beta chains were sequenced from one sample in a study of cytomegalovirus exposure and HLA in healthy donors. 60 Vbeta and 13 Jbeta primers were used in PCR. Method: immunoSEQ multiplex PCR; TCRdb's copy keeps in-frame clones and lacks some. The sample consists of around 150,000 clones, around four fifths of them appearing once. Sequencing was carried out using PBMCs. The receptors derive from a man between 35 and 55 years old in good health and CMV-seronegative.

This clone appeared a few times. V is TRBV2 and J is TRBJ2-1; 9 nucleotides line up with TRBD2. The CDR3 runs 14 residues. The V and J ends lost 2 bases and 8 bases, in that order; junction bases with no gene match: 4. Germline loops: CDR1 SNHLY, CDR2 FYNNEI. CDR3 loop: CASSEILAGYEQFF. CDR3 nucleotide sequence: TGTGCCAGCAGTGAAATACTAGCGGGTTATGAGCAGTTCTTC. Using reference TRBV2 and TRBJ2-1 for the parts outside the CDR3, the full variable domain is EPEVTQTPSHQVTQMGQEVILRCVPISNHLYFYWYRQILGQKVEFLVSFYNNEISEKSEIFDDQFSVERPDGSNFTLKIRSTKLEDSAMYFCASSEILAGYEQFFGPGTRLTVL.

The chain couples TRBV4-2 to TRBJ2-7; 14 bases are a match to TRBD2. The CDR3 contains 15 residues. Looked up from germline, CDR1 is LGHNA and CDR2 is YNFKEQ. Unmatched junction bases numbered 8, after V lost 2 bases and J lost 11 bases. CDR3: CASSQLGLAGGPEYF. The CDR3 DNA sequence: TGTGCCAGCAGCCAATTAGGACTAGCGGGAGGACCGGAGTACTTC.

J is TRBJ2-5 and V is TRBV27, with a possible D match to TRBD1 (5 bases). Looked up from germline, CDR1 is MNHEY and CDR2 is SMNVEV (reference sequence). V lost 3 bases and J 3 bases, leaving 11 bases between the germline ends. This CDR3 has 14 residues. The CDR3 region has the DNA TGTGCCAGCAGTTTTCAGGGCGCCGAAGAGACCCAGTACTTC. Protein: CASSFQGAEETQYF.

The chain employs TRBV27 and TRBJ2-1; 12 nucleotides align to TRBD1. Germline lookup yields CDR1 MNHEY and CDR2 SMNVEV (reference sequence). V was clipped by 5 bases and J by 7 bases; unmatched bases: 9. The CDR3 is made up of 16 amino acids. The CDR3 region has the DNA TGTGCCAGCAGTCCAACCGGGACAGGGGGCTTAAATGAGCAGTTCTTC. Translation: CASSPTGTGGLNEQFF.

The rearrangement uses TRBV10-3 and TRBJ2-1; D may be TRBD2 (5 bases). The CDR3 is 14 amino acids. Trimming removed 1 base at V and 1 base at J, with 5 bases between. Germline V gene data show CDR1 as ENHRY and CDR2 as SYGVKD. The CDR3 loop is CAISEWESYNEQFF. CDR3 bases: TGTGCCATCAGTGAGTGGGAGTCCTACAATGAGCAGTTCTTC.